Sequencing of this T cell receptor beta chain was carried out in a study of cytomegalovirus exposure and HLA in healthy donors. Study-level points and caveats: Most subjects had HLA-A and HLA-B alleles reportedly predicted accurately by TCR beta sequences. Clonal expansion was found to be greater in HLA-associated TCR beta chains than in equally common others in a later analysis.

Germline lookup yields CDR1 SGDLS and CDR2 YYNGEE. This CDR3 spans 17 amino acids. J gave up 0 bases and V 0 bases, and 7 bases lay outside the gene matches. Of note for this clone: Its matching antigen is unknown.

PCR was performed using 60 Vbeta and 13 Jbeta primers. Profiled with immunoSEQ multiplex PCR; TCRdb holds only in-frame clones, not every one. The sample includes under 250,000 clones, about 80% of them seen just once. This sequence was found in a woman aged 25 to 39 in good health and CMV-seropositive. The sample consisted of PBMCs. The chain couples TRBV9 to TRBJ2-3; TRBD2 agrees at 7 bases. The CDR3 loop is CASSVGASGTSTDTQYF. In nucleotides, the CDR3 is TGTGCCAGCAGCGTAGGGGCTAGCGGAACAAGCACAGATACGCAGTATTTT. Drawing the rest from reference TRBV9 and TRBJ2-3, the complete variable domain is DSGVTQTPKHLITATGQRVTLRCSPRSGDLSVYWYQQSLDQGLQFLIQYYNGEERAKGNILERFSAQQFPDLHSELNLSSLELGDSALYFCASSVGASGTSTDTQYFGPGTRLTVL.